Listed below are T cell receptor beta chains from one sample, sequenced in a study of early T cells in non-severe SARS-CoV-2 infection. TCRdb passed the 5' RACE reads through MiXCR, listing each CDR3 protein once. The sample has more than 80,000 distinct CDR3 sequences, approximately 11% seen once. Sample: whole blood. These receptors were taken from an adult who was a healthcare worker with PCR-confirmed SARS-CoV-2 infection or an uninfected control (not recorded which). CDR3s include the opening cysteine and the closing phenylalanine or tryptophan. D genes are given only for firm matches. Expanded clones are given a class, and other clones once, few, many or no size at all.

v_call	clone_size	j_call	d_call	cdr3_nt	cdr3_aa
TRBV6-5	many	TRBJ2-6	TRBD2	TGTGCCAGCAGTTACTCGAGAGCGGGGGCCTCTGGGGCCAACGTCCTGACTTTC	CASSYSRAGASGANVLTF
TRBV5-6	few	TRBJ2-5	TRBD1	TGTGCCAGCAGCAGTGCCGGACAGGGGGGACCCAGTCAAGAGACCCAGTACTTC	CASSSAGQGGPSQETQYF
TRBV29-1	NA	TRBJ1-1	NA	TGCAGCGTCCGGGTAGGGATGAACACTGAAGCTTTCTTT	CSVRVGMNTEAFF
TRBV10-2	many	TRBJ2-3	TRBD2	TGCGCCAGCAGTGTAGCGGGGGCCACAGATACGCAGTATTTT	CASSVAGATDTQYF
TRBV20-1	NA	TRBJ1-6	TRBD1	TGCAGTGCTAGACCATCGGGACAGGGTACTAATTCACCCCTCCACTTT	CSARPSGQGTNSPLHF
TRBV20-1	few	TRBJ2-1	NA	TGCAGTGCTAGAATCCCGTCGAAGGGGAATGAGCAGTTCTTC	CSARIPSKGNEQFF
TRBV5-1	few	TRBJ1-1	NA	TGCGCCAGCAGCTCGACGGGGGGCGTTCTAGGATTTGGCACTGAAGCTTTCTTT	CASSSTGGVLGFGTEAFF
TRBV29-1	many	TRBJ2-7	NA	TGCAGCGTTGTGACCTCCTGGGAGCAGTACTTC	CSVVTSWEQYF
TRBV19	many	TRBJ2-6	NA	TGTGCCAGTATGGATAGATCTGGGGCCAACGTCCTGACTTTC	CASMDRSGANVLTF
TRBV18	many	TRBJ1-4	NA	TGTGCCAGCTCACCCCGGGGACGTCGCAATGAAAAACTGTTTTTT	CASSPRGRRNEKLFF
TRBV24-1	NA	TRBJ1-5	NA	TGTGCCACCCATGGGTCGGGACACTATCAGCCCCAGCATTTT	CATHGSGHYQPQHF
TRBV9	NA	TRBJ2-3	NA	TGTGCCAGCAGCGGACCAAAATGGGGAGACCCCACAGATACGCAGTATTTT	CASSGPKWGDPTDTQYF
TRBV12-5	NA	TRBJ2-2	NA	TGTGCTAGTGGTTTAAACACCGGGGAGCTGTTTTTT	CASGLNTGELFF
TRBV4-1	many	TRBJ1-1	NA	TGCGCCAGCAGCCAAGCCGACCGTAGGGGCACTGAAGCTTTCTTT	CASSQADRRGTEAFF
TRBV27	NA	TRBJ2-7	NA	TGTGCCAGCAGTTTAACAGGGCCCTTGGAGCAGTACTTC	CASSLTGPLEQYF
TRBV4-1	few	TRBJ2-5	NA	TGCGCCAGCAGCCAAGATCCCGGCAGGGAAGAGACCCAGTACTTC	CASSQDPGREETQYF
TRBV29-1	few	TRBJ1-5	NA	TGCAGCGTTGCAGGACAGCCCAATCAGCCCCAGCATTTT	CSVAGQPNQPQHF
TRBV6-5	NA	TRBJ2-7	TRBD1	TGTGCCAGCAGCTTCCGGACAGGGAAGCACGAGCAGTACTTC	CASSFRTGKHEQYF
TRBV3-1	NA	TRBJ1-1	NA	TGTGCCAGCAGCTTGATGTACACTGAAGCTTTCTTT	CASSLMYTEAFF
TRBV4-1	once	TRBJ1-1	NA	TGCGCCAGCAGCCAAGATCGGTGGGAAGCTTTCTTT	CASSQDRWEAFF
TRBV7-9	few	TRBJ2-4	NA	TGTGCCAGCAGCGCCCGGACGCCCGATAACATTCAGTACTTC	CASSARTPDNIQYF
TRBV12-3/TRBV12-4	few	TRBJ1-4	NA	TGTGCCAGCAGTCGTCTGGCTAATGAAAAACTGTTTTTT	CASSRLANEKLFF
TRBV30	few	TRBJ1-5	NA	TGTGCCTGGAGTGCCGCAGGTGGTAATCAGCCCCAGCATTTT	CAWSAAGGNQPQHF
TRBV5-1	many	TRBJ1-2	NA	TGCGCCAGCAGCTTGGACAAGTCCTACTATGGCTACACCTTC	CASSLDKSYYGYTF
TRBV27	few	TRBJ1-5	TRBD1	TGTGCCAGCAGGGACAGGGGAAATAATGGCAATCAGCCCCAGCATTTT	CASRDRGNNGNQPQHF
TRBV29-1	few	TRBJ1-2	NA	TGCAGCGCTGAGATGAACTATGGCTACACCTTC	CSAEMNYGYTF
TRBV20-1	NA	TRBJ1-5	NA	TGCAGTGCTAGAGCGGGGCAGCCCGGGGAGCCCCAGCATTTT	CSARAGQPGEPQHF
TRBV28	NA	TRBJ1-6	TRBD1	TGTGCCAGCAGTTCCTCCGGGACAGGGGATTCACCCCTCCACTTT	CASSSSGTGDSPLHF
TRBV4-1	NA	TRBJ2-7	TRBD1	TGCGCCAGCAGCCTCCCGGGACAGGGGGCTGGCGAGCAGTACTTC	CASSLPGQGAGEQYF
TRBV10-2	many	TRBJ2-7	NA	TGCGCCAGTTGTGAGGTCGGGTACGAGCAGTACTTC	CASCEVGYEQYF
TRBV20-1	NA	TRBJ1-3	NA	TGCAGTGCTTTAGACAGGCAAGGAAACACCATATATTTT	CSALDRQGNTIYF
TRBV6-1	many	TRBJ1-1	NA	TGTGCCAGCAGTGGGAGAATGGGGCTGAACACTGAAGCTTTCTTT	CASSGRMGLNTEAFF
TRBV20-1	NA	TRBJ2-2	NA	TGCAGTGCTATCGAACTGGGGACCGGGGAGCTGTTTTTT	CSAIELGTGELFF
TRBV7-9	many	TRBJ1-1	NA	TGTGCCAGCAGCCGACGGGACGGCCTAATGAACACTGAAGCTTTCTTT	CASSRRDGLMNTEAFF